This entry features one T cell receptor (beta chain) sequence. Its cognate antigen is unknown. The entry originates in a study of T cell responses to AZD1222 COVID-19 vaccine. Sequencing used immunoSEQ multiplex PCR; TCRdb keeps in-frame clones, though not all of them. The repertoire holds roughly 56,000 clones, with 81% as singletons. The V and J ends lost 5 bases and 4 bases, in that order; junction bases with no gene match: 6. The CDR3 covers 14 residues. From germline, CDR1 is MDHEN and CDR2 SYDVKM. Study findings and constraints: Repertoires were obtained only post-peak T cell response. Spike-specific TCR breadth rose after two AZD1222 doses, and depth rose as well.

The source material was peripheral blood, sampled 28 days after the second AZD1222 dose. The rearrangement links TRBV28 to TRBJ1-2, with 8 bases fitting TRBD1. The sequence came from an adult who received the AZD1222 COVID-19 vaccine. CDR3 protein: CASSARGLSYGYTF. CDR3 bases: TGTGCCAGCAGTGCCAGGGGGCTGAGCTATGGCTACACCTTC.